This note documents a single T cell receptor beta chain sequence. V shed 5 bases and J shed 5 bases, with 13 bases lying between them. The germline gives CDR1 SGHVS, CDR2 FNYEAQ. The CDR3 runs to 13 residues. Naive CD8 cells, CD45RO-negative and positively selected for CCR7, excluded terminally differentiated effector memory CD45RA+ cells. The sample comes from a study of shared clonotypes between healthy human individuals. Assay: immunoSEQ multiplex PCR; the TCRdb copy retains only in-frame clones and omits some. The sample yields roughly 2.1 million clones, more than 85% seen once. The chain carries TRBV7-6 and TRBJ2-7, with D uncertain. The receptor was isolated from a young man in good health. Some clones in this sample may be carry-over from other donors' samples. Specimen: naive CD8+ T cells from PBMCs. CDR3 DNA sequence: TGTGCCAGCAGCCCCCTAGAGCCTCACGAGCAGTACTTC. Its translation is CASSPLEPHEQYF.